These 25 T cell receptor beta chains share one sample of origin, sequenced in a study of blood T cell repertoires in COVID-19. The assay was immunoSEQ multiplex PCR, and TCRdb's table has in-frame clones only and misses some. The sample consists of roughly 220,000 clones, about 88% of them appearing once. Sequencing was carried out using peripheral blood. These receptors originate from a man aged 60 to 75 with acute or convalescent COVID-19.

V and J are TRBV9 and TRBJ1-6; TRBD1 might be the D (5 bases). The germline CDR1 and CDR2 sequences are SGDLS and YYNGEE. CDR3 size: 15 residues. The V end was cut by 2 bases, the J end by 0 bases, with 6 bases between. This CDR3 reads CASSVQGSYNSPLHF. CDR3 DNA sequence: TGTGCCAGCAGCGTCCAGGGCTCCTATAATTCACCCCTCCACTTT.

V is TRBV2 and J is TRBJ1-2, with a tentative D call TRBD1 (5 bases). This CDR3 comprises 13 residues. Germline V gene data show CDR1 as SNHLY and CDR2 as FYNNEI. Trimming pared 4 bases from V and 2 bases from J, leaving 8 bases between. CDR3 protein: CASSGGTNYGYTF. CDR3 DNA sequence: TGTGCCAGCAGTGGGGGCACGAACTATGGCTACACCTTC.

The chain employs TRBV6-1 and TRBJ2-5, with 7 bases aligning to TRBD2. Germline assignment: CDR1 MNHNS and CDR2 SASEGT. CDR3 length: 16 amino acids. The ends lost 3 bases at V and 1 base at J; junction bases unmatched: 8. The CDR3 sequence is CASSDPRSGGQETQYF. DNA for the CDR3: TGTGCCAGCAGTGACCCTCGGTCGGGGGGCCAAGAGACCCAGTACTTC.

This clone was counted only a few times. This chain links TRBV6-5 with TRBJ2-3; D might be TRBD2 (6 bases). The V and J ends lost 6 bases and 2 bases respectively, with 9 bases between them. Germline assignment: CDR1 MNHEY and CDR2 SVGAGI. CDR3 length: 13 residues. The chain's CDR3 is CASRDYYTDTQYF. CDR3 nucleotides: TGTGCCAGCAGGGACTACTACACAGATACGCAGTATTTT.

V is TRBV19 and J is TRBJ1-5; TRBD1 agrees at 8 bases. The germline V gene has CDR1 LNHDA and CDR2 SQIVND (reference sequence). This CDR3 has 16 residues. J gave up 2 bases and V 5 bases, and 8 bases lay outside the gene matches. The CDR3 loop is CASSGYLGQGNQPQHF. Here the CDR3 DNA reads TGTGCCAGTAGTGGGTACCTGGGACAGGGCAATCAGCCCCAGCATTTT.

V gene TRBV25-1 combines with J gene TRBJ2-1; 8 bases fit TRBD1. This CDR3 spans 14 amino acids. V trimming: 8 bases; J trimming: 3 bases; junction bases outside the gene matches: 6. Germline CDR1 reads MGHDK; CDR2 reads SYGVNS. CDR3 sequence reads: CASQGQVVYNEQFF. In DNA form, the CDR3 reads TGTGCCAGCCAGGGACAGGTAGTCTACAATGAGCAGTTCTTC.

The chain combines TRBV7-3 with TRBJ2-1, with TRBD2 as a possible D gene (5 bases). The V end was cut by 4 bases, the J end by 5 bases, with 12 bases between. Germline CDR1 is SGHTA and CDR2 is FQGTGA. This CDR3 is 14 amino acids long. CDR3 nucleotides: TGTGCCAGCAGCTCCCCCGGGGTCAACAATGAGCAGTTCTTC. This codes for CASSSPGVNNEQFF.

The chain has TRBV5-4 and TRBJ2-5; TRBD1 matches 9 bases. With 6 bases clipped from V and 5 bases from J, the junction kept 11 bases outside the gene matches. Germline loops: CDR1 SGHNT, CDR2 YYREEE (reference sequence). The CDR3 sequence is 15 residues long. CDR3 in amino acids: CASTPGTGMRETQYF. The CDR3 coding sequence is TGTGCCAGCACCCCAGGGACAGGGATGAGGGAGACCCAGTACTTC.

This chain joins TRBV9 and TRBJ1-1; D is perhaps TRBD1 (5 bases). The germline V gene has CDR1 SGDLS and CDR2 YYNGEE. Trimming removed 1 base at V and 6 bases at J, with 16 bases between. CDR3 length: 15 amino acids. The CDR3: CASSVTGVPTAEAFF. The DNA for the CDR3 is TGTGCCAGCAGCGTAACAGGAGTACCGACCGCTGAAGCTTTCTTT.

V usage is TRBV6-5 and J usage is TRBJ1-4, with no clear D. The germline CDR1 and CDR2 sequences are MNHEY and SVGAGI. The V gene lost 6 bases and the J gene lost 7 bases, with 18 bases spanning the gap. This CDR3 contains 15 residues. CDR3 DNA sequence: TGTGCCAGCAGGCCTCCGGGAGCCGGTTTTGAAAAACTGTTTTTT. Translated, it gives CASRPPGAGFEKLFF.

This chain joins TRBV7-2 and TRBJ2-1; maybe TRBD1 (7 bases). Germline V gene sequence: CDR1 SGHTA, CDR2 FQGNSA. The V end lost 6 bases, the J end lost 0 bases, and 15 bases lay between the germline ends. This CDR3 is 16 amino acids long. CDR3 sequence (DNA): TGTGCCAGCAGTCGGCAGGGGGGTGGCTCCTACAATGAGCAGTTCTTC. Translation gives CASSRQGGGSYNEQFF.

The chain carries TRBV7-8 and TRBJ2-1; possibly TRBD1 for D (5 bases). Germline loops: CDR1 SGHVS, CDR2 FQNEAQ. Deletions cut 5 bases from V and 12 bases from J, with 11 bases between. There are 11 residues in the CDR3. The CDR3 DNA reads TGTGCCAGCAGCCTTAGGGGTTTGCAGTTCTTC. Its translation is CASSLRGLQFF.

This chain joins TRBV18 and TRBJ2-7, with D possibly matching TRBD2 (5 bases). This CDR3 is 14 amino acids long. Germline CDR1 and CDR2: KGHSH and LQKENI. The V gene lost 2 bases and the J gene lost 1 base, with 9 bases spanning the gap. This chain's CDR3 is CASSPGSISYEQYF. The DNA for the CDR3 is TGTGCCAGCTCACCAGGGAGCATATCCTACGAGCAGTACTTC.

This clone is a singleton in its sample. The chain links TRBV19 to TRBJ1-5; no clear D. Germline CDR1 and CDR2: LNHDA and SQIVND (reference sequence). The CDR3 sequence is 15 residues long. V lost 0 bases, J lost 6 bases, and 12 bases lay in between. For the CDR3, the DNA is TGTGCCAGTAGTATAGAGGGCGTGGAAATTCAGCCCCAGCATTTT. This encodes CASSIEGVEIQPQHF.

The chain carries TRBV4-1 and TRBJ1-2; weak D call: TRBD1 (5 bases). CDR1 is MGHRA and CDR2 is YSYEKL in the germline V gene. The CDR3 contains 15 residues. V dropped 4 bases and J dropped 1 base, with 13 bases sitting between them. CDR3: CASSRSEQVNYGYTF. The DNA for the CDR3 is TGCGCCAGCAGCCGGTCCGAACAGGTTAACTATGGCTACACCTTC.

The rearrangement joins TRBV5-5 to TRBJ1-2, with 7 bases fitting TRBD1. The CDR3 consists of 14 residues. From germline, CDR1 is SGHKS and CDR2 YYEKEE (reference sequence). V was clipped by 4 bases and J by 4 bases; unmatched bases: 7. The CDR3 loop is CASSRRGGGYGYTF. The CDR3 region has the DNA TGTGCCAGCAGCCGTCGAGGGGGCGGCTATGGCTACACCTTC.

This chain links TRBV2 with TRBJ1-2; D possibly corresponds to TRBD1 (5 bases). The ends were cut back, 2 bases at V and 2 bases at J, with 6 bases in the middle. The V gene's germline CDR1 is SNHLY and CDR2 FYNNEI. CDR3 size: 13 residues. The CDR3 region has the DNA TGTGCCAGCAGTGAACCAGGGAACTATGGCTACACCTTC. Translating it yields CASSEPGNYGYTF.

The chain couples TRBV24-1 to TRBJ2-5; 11 nucleotides agree with TRBD2. Germline CDR1 and CDR2: KGHDR and SFDVKD. The V and J ends lost 7 bases and 4 bases, in that order; junction bases with no gene match: 13. There are 17 residues in the CDR3. CDR3 sequence: CATSSGSGGALRETQYF. CDR3 DNA: TGTGCCACCAGCTCAGGTAGCGGGGGGGCCTTGCGAGAGACCCAGTACTTC.

The CDR3 here is CASTQTGLAPGNTIYF. CDR3 sequence (DNA): TGTGCCAGTACCCAGACAGGGCTGGCTCCTGGAAACACCATATATTTT. The V call is TRBV19, the J call TRBJ1-3, with 7 positions matching TRBD1. With 7 bases clipped from V and 2 bases from J, the junction kept 11 bases outside the gene matches. This CDR3 has 16 amino acids. Germline CDR1 LNHDA, CDR2 SQIVND (reference sequence). The whole variable domain, remainder taken from reference TRBV19 and TRBJ1-3, is DGGITQSPKYLFRKEGQNVTLSCEQNLNHDAMYWYRQDPGQGLRLIYYSQIVNDFQKGDIAEGYSVSREKKESFPLTVTSAQKNPTAFYLCASTQTGLAPGNTIYFGEGSWLTVV.

V usage is TRBV4-3 and J usage is TRBJ1-4; D unresolved. Germline V gene data show CDR1 as LGHNA and CDR2 as YSLEER. The V end was cut by 4 bases, the J end by 3 bases, with 24 bases between. CDR3 length: 19 residues. This CDR3 reads CASSLNPEGVGSANEKLFF. DNA for the CDR3: TGCGCCAGCAGCCTCAACCCAGAGGGCGTAGGATCGGCTAATGAAAAACTGTTTTTT.

The chain couples TRBV7-2 to TRBJ2-7, with 8 positions matching TRBD1. With 6 bases clipped from V and 4 bases from J, the junction kept 11 bases outside the gene matches. The germline V gene encodes CDR1 SGHTA and CDR2 FQGNSA. The length of the CDR3 is 15 residues. The DNA of the CDR3 is TGTGCCAGCAGTCAAGGACAGGGACGAGGGTACGAGCAGTACTTC. It translates to CASSQGQGRGYEQYF.

V gene TRBV2 combines with J gene TRBJ2-7; 8 positions match TRBD1. Looked up from germline, CDR1 is SNHLY and CDR2 is FYNNEI. The trim removed 6 bases at V and 5 bases at J, leaving 9 bases unmatched. The CDR3 sequence is 14 residues long. The CDR3 here is CASRAGTGGDEQYF. The CDR3 nucleotides read TGTGCCAGCAGAGCCGGGACAGGCGGCGACGAGCAGTACTTC.

Turning to this clone: The sample holds other DNA sequences that translate to the same CDR3. The chain joins TRBV4-3 to TRBJ1-4, with 8 bases fitting TRBD1. Germline V gene data show CDR1 as LGHNA and CDR2 as YSLEER. There are 14 residues in the CDR3. The junction had 5 bases not matched to a gene; V was cut back by 6 bases and J by 5 bases. CDR3 protein: CASSPGQANEKLFF. CDR3 bases: TGCGCCAGCAGTCCGGGACAGGCCAATGAAAAACTGTTTTTT.

The rearrangement joins TRBV28 to TRBJ1-1, with TRBD1 matching over 7 bases. This CDR3 is 15 amino acids long. Losses at the gene ends were 5 bases for V and 4 bases for J; bases not matched to a gene: 10. Per germline, CDR1 MDHEN and CDR2 SYDVKM. The CDR3 nucleotides read TGTGCCAGCAGTCCCCAGACAGGGCGGGGCACTGAAGCTTTCTTT. Protein sequence: CASSPQTGRGTEAFF.

The rearrangement joins TRBV6-1 to TRBJ2-7; 9 nucleotides match TRBD2. CDR1 is MNHNS, CDR2 SASEGT, per germline. This CDR3 spans 18 amino acids. Germline trimming cut 0 bases from V and 3 bases from J; bases unmatched to any gene: 12. CDR3 region: CASSEASLNAGGHYEQYF. Written as DNA, the CDR3 is TGTGCCAGCAGTGAAGCCTCTCTAAATGCGGGGGGGCACTACGAGCAGTACTTC.